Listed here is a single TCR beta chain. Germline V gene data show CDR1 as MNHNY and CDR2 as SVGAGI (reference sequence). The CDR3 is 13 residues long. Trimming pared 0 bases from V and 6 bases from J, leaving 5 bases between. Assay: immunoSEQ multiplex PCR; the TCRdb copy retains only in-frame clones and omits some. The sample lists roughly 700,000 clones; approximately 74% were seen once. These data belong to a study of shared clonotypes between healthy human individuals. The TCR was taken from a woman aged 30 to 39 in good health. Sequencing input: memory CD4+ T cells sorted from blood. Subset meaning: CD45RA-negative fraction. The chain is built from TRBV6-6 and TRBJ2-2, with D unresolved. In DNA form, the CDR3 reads TGTGCCAGCAGTTACTCATCCCCCGGGGAGCTGTTTTTT. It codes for CASSYSSPGELFF.